Here is one T cell receptor (beta chain) with its context. Each CDR3 protein gets one entry after TCRdb re-called the RT-PCR reads with MiXCR. The repertoire consists of 390,000 or so distinct CDR3 sequences, with about a sixth occurring once and the leading ten covering less than 8.5%. The entry originates in a study of patients and donors after allogeneic stem cell transplantation. With 7 bases removed from V and 4 bases from J, the gap between germline ends came to 8 bases. Germline values: CDR1 MNHNS, CDR2 SASEGT. The CDR3 totals 13 residues. The chain combines TRBV6-1 with TRBJ1-6, with D hard to call. The source of this sequence is a human donor who was either an allogeneic HSCT recipient or a stem cell or donor lymphocyte infusion donor (not recorded which). It is not recorded whose cells these are; they may come from a transplant donor. Sample: blood, either unsorted or a sorted T cell fraction (not recorded which). This CDR3 reads CASTPQYNSPLHF. The CDR3 region has the DNA TGTGCCAGCACGCCCCAGTATAATTCACCCCTCCACTTT.